The rows below give T cell receptor beta chains drawn from one sample of a study of control samples from healthy donors and cancer patients. TCRdb's table, derived via immunoSEQ multiplex PCR, lists solely in-frame clones and lacks some. Of about 270,000 clones detected, roughly four fifths appear once; the ten largest clones hold roughly 15%. Sequenced sample: PBMCs. These receptors all stem from a woman aged 60-70 years with lung cancer. Both conserved end residues are part of each CDR3. A D gene is named only where the DNA matches it firmly. A clone size is listed for some rows: how often the clone was seen (once, few, many), or a class if it is expanded.

j_gene	abundance	v_gene	d_gene	CDR3aa	CDR3nt
TRBJ2-7	.	TRBV7-2	TRBD1	CASSRQGANEQYF	TGTGCCAGCAGCCGCCAGGGGGCAAACGAGCAGTACTTC
TRBJ2-3	.	TRBV7-6	.	CASSYSTGIFTDTQYF	TGTGCCAGCAGCTATAGCACAGGAATCTTCACAGATACGCAGTATTTT
TRBJ1-1	.	TRBV30	.	CAWSVRVGTEAFF	TGTGCCTGGAGTGTACGGGTAGGGACTGAAGCTTTCTTT
TRBJ1-6	.	TRBV21-1	.	CASSKLFRAVYNSPLHF	TGTGCCAGCAGCAAACTATTTCGGGCAGTCTATAATTCACCCCTCCACTTT
TRBJ1-2	.	TRBV28	.	CASSLGRASNYGYTF	TGTGCCAGCAGTTTAGGCCGGGCCTCTAACTATGGCTACACCTTC
TRBJ2-2	.	TRBV5-5	.	CASSLSGNTGELFF	TGTGCCAGCAGCTTGTCTGGGAACACCGGGGAGCTGTTTTTT
TRBJ2-7	.	TRBV19	TRBD1	CASSIRQGYEQYF	TGTGCCAGTAGTATCCGACAGGGCTACGAGCAGTACTTC
TRBJ2-7	once	TRBV7-3	.	CASSLNGPFEDQYF	TGTGCCAGCAGCCTCAACGGACCATTTGAAGACCAGTACTTC
TRBJ1-1	.	TRBV7-2	.	CASSSQRQQEAFF	TGTGCCAGCAGCTCCCAGAGACAGCAAGAAGCTTTCTTT
TRBJ2-3	.	TRBV5-1	TRBD2	CASSSSGREGDTQYF	TGCGCCAGCAGCAGTAGCGGGAGGGAGGGAGATACGCAGTATTTT
TRBJ2-2	few	TRBV5-4	.	CASSFTAGTNTGELFF	TGTGCCAGCAGCTTTACGGCGGGGACGAACACCGGGGAGCTGTTTTTT
TRBJ1-5	.	TRBV19	.	CASSLVGDSNQPQHF	TGTGCCAGTAGTCTTGTCGGGGATAGCAATCAGCCCCAGCATTTT
TRBJ1-3	.	TRBV6-6	.	CASRGPGNTIYF	TGTGCCAGCAGGGGGCCCGGGAACACCATATATTTT
TRBJ2-3	.	TRBV5-5	TRBD2	CASRRILAGGPGDTQYF	TGTGCCAGCAGGCGTATTCTAGCGGGAGGGCCAGGGGATACGCAGTATTTT
TRBJ2-7	few	TRBV10-3	TRBD2	CAISESPLLAGAVGEQYF	TGTGCCATCAGTGAGTCCCCCCTACTAGCGGGGGCTGTTGGCGAGCAGTACTTC
TRBJ1-1	few	TRBV19	.	CASSINGGGTEAFF	TGTGCCAGTAGTATAAACGGGGGTGGCACTGAAGCTTTCTTT
TRBJ2-6	.	TRBV27	.	CASSSLTGGQGFSGANVLTF	TGTGCCAGCAGTTCCTTGACCGGAGGACAAGGATTCTCTGGGGCCAACGTCCTGACTTTC
TRBJ1-4	.	TRBV7-9	.	CASSEEEKLFF	TGTGCCAGCAGCGAAGAAGAAAAACTGTTTTTT
TRBJ2-3	.	TRBV6-5	TRBD2	CASSYAQYSSGTQYF	TGTGCCAGCAGTTACGCCCAATACTCTAGCGGGACGCAGTATTTT
TRBJ2-1	.	TRBV5-4	.	CASSGAMGGSYNEQFF	TGTGCCAGCAGCGGGGCCATGGGGGGATCCTACAATGAGCAGTTCTTC
TRBJ1-1	.	TRBV2	.	CASSQGFGTEAFF	TGTGCCAGCAGTCAGGGATTCGGCACTGAAGCTTTCTTT
TRBJ2-2	.	TRBV18	.	CASSPPPEGMRTGELFF	TGTGCCAGCTCACCACCGCCGGAAGGGATGAGGACCGGGGAGCTGTTTTTT
TRBJ1-2	.	TRBV2	TRBD1	CASGTGGADGYTF	TGTGCCAGCGGGACAGGGGGGGCCGATGGCTACACCTTC
TRBJ1-5	.	TRBV6-5	TRBD1	CASKDRGDQPQHF	TGTGCCAGCAAGGACAGGGGGGATCAGCCCCAGCATTTT
TRBJ2-5	.	TRBV5-1	.	CASSLRRGLVETQYF	TGCGCCAGCAGCTTAAGGAGGGGGCTGGTAGAGACCCAGTACTTC
TRBJ2-7	.	TRBV3-1/TRBV3-2	.	CASSQDTSEQYF	TGTGCCAGCAGCCAAGATACTTCCGAGCAGTACTTC
TRBJ1-2	.	TRBV28	TRBD1	CASSLATGVWGYTF	TGTGCCAGCAGTTTAGCAACAGGGGTGTGGGGCTACACCTTC
TRBJ1-5	.	TRBV20-1	.	CSASLGYYSNQPQHF	TGCAGTGCTAGTTTAGGATATTATAGCAATCAGCCCCAGCATTTT
TRBJ2-1	.	TRBV19	.	CASDFSGSSYNEQFF	TGTGCCAGCGACTTTAGCGGAAGCTCCTACAATGAGCAGTTCTTC
TRBJ2-3	.	TRBV9	.	CASSARTDTQYF	TGTGCCAGCAGCGCCCGCACAGATACGCAGTATTTT
TRBJ2-5	.	TRBV9	.	CASSAQGRTETQYF	TGTGCCAGCAGCGCACAGGGCCGAACAGAGACCCAGTACTTC
TRBJ1-2	.	TRBV18	.	CASSPGTDLNGYTF	TGTGCCAGCTCACCAGGGACGGACCTTAATGGCTACACCTTC
TRBJ2-1	.	TRBV9	TRBD2	CASSVGASGLPYNEQFF	TGTGCCAGCAGCGTAGGGGCTAGCGGGCTTCCCTACAATGAGCAGTTCTTC
TRBJ1-3	.	TRBV19	TRBD1	CATRRQGSSGNTIYF	TGTGCCACCCGACGACAGGGAAGCTCTGGAAACACCATATATTTT
TRBJ1-2	.	TRBV4-1	.	CASSQGQENYGYTF	TGCGCCAGCAGCCAAGGACAGGAGAACTATGGCTACACCTTC
TRBJ2-2	once	TRBV5-4	TRBD1	CASSFWTGVNTGELFF	TGTGCCAGCAGCTTTTGGACAGGGGTAAACACCGGGGAGCTGTTTTTT
TRBJ1-1	.	TRBV12-3/TRBV12-4	.	CASSFNRDTEAFF	TGTGCCAGCAGTTTCAACAGGGACACTGAAGCTTTCTTT
TRBJ1-3	.	TRBV28	.	CASSLWGTSGTRGNTIYF	TGTGCCAGCAGTTTATGGGGCACTTCCGGGACGAGGGGAAACACCATATATTTT
TRBJ1-1	.	TRBV2	.	CASSEYREAFF	TGTGCCAGCAGTGAATACAGGGAAGCTTTCTTT
TRBJ2-7	.	TRBV2	.	CASSEDLATGEQYF	TGTGCCAGCAGTGAAGACCTGGCGACAGGCGAGCAGTACTTC
TRBJ2-3	.	TRBV19	.	CASSIVASFPADTQYF	TGTGCCAGTAGTATAGTAGCCAGCTTCCCGGCAGATACGCAGTATTTT
TRBJ2-1	.	TRBV20-1	.	CSASESRLYNEQFF	TGCAGTGCTAGTGAGTCGAGACTCTACAATGAGCAGTTCTTC
TRBJ2-5	.	TRBV5-1	.	CASSTRGPGETQYF	TGCGCCAGCAGCACCAGGGGCCCTGGGGAGACCCAGTACTTC
TRBJ2-1	.	TRBV5-8	TRBD1	CASSYRQGYNEQFF	TGTGCCAGCAGCTACCGACAGGGCTACAATGAGCAGTTCTTC
TRBJ1-5	.	TRBV19	.	CASSIGMGPNQPQHF	TGTGCCAGTAGTATTGGGATGGGGCCGAATCAGCCCCAGCATTTT
TRBJ2-3	.	TRBV5-1	TRBD2	CASSLSGLAGPDTQYF	TGCGCCAGCAGCTTATCGGGACTAGCGGGACCAGATACGCAGTATTTT
TRBJ2-1	.	TRBV3-1/TRBV3-2	.	CASSHSANNEQFF	TGTGCCAGCAGCCACTCGGCGAATAATGAGCAGTTCTTC
TRBJ2-2	.	TRBV3-1/TRBV3-2	.	CASSPISNTGELFF	TGTGCCAGCAGCCCGATTTCGAACACCGGGGAGCTGTTTTTT